This T cell receptor beta chain was captured in a study of blood T cell repertoires in COVID-19. About the study: PBMCs, B-cell-depleted T cells, or T cells were the source of the cDNA or gDNA that made up the material.

The CDR3 covers 16 residues. Germline V CDR1 and CDR2: MNHEY, SVGAGI. Trimming removed 0 bases from V and 2 bases from J; junction bases left unmatched: 5. Methods used by the authors: The assay estimated nucleated cells by amplifying reference gene primers. Sequenced by immunoSEQ multiplex PCR; TCRdb stores in-frame clones only, minus some. That table furnishes V, J and clone size, whereas the DNA furnished D and trimming. The table includes fewer than 450,000 clones, approximately 87% detected once. In this sample, this clone turned up once. The clonotype originates from a woman aged 45 to 65 with COVID-19, enrolled during active disease. The J gene is TRBJ2-7, the V gene TRBV6-5; TRBD2 aligns across 9 bases. Sequences were obtained from peripheral blood. The CDR3 region is CASSYSRTSVPYEQYF. In DNA form, the CDR3 reads TGTGCCAGCAGTTACTCGAGGACTAGCGTTCCCTACGAGCAGTACTTC.